Listed below are T cell receptor beta chains from one sample, sequenced in a study of blood T cells in healthy people across ages. TCRdb analysed the 5' RACE reads with MiXCR anew, one entry per CDR3 protein. Of approximately 780,000 distinct CDR3 sequences listed, about a quarter are singletons. These data also featured in a second study, about T cells of mothers and their children.

Sequencing was carried out using blood. The source of these receptors is a boy under 18 in good health. CDR3s include the opening cysteine and the closing phenylalanine or tryptophan. The D gene is left open where the match is weak. Clone size is stated in some rows and not others, as once, few, many or a class when expanded.

CDR3nt: TGTGCCAGCAGTTACTCAGGGCCTCCGGTTTCACCCCTCCACTTT
CDR3aa: CASSYSGPPVSPLHF
abundance: few
v_gene: TRBV6-5
j_gene: TRBJ1-6
d_gene: -

CDR3nt: TGTGCCAGCAGCTTAGCTAGCGGGACAGCCTACAATGAGCAGTTCTTC
CDR3aa: CASSLASGTAYNEQFF
abundance: -
v_gene: TRBV11-3
j_gene: TRBJ2-1
d_gene: TRBD2

CDR3nt: TGTGCCAGCAGGGAGACAGGGGAATTTGGCACAGATACGCAGTATTTT
CDR3aa: CASRETGEFGTDTQYF
abundance: -
v_gene: TRBV12-3/TRBV12-4
j_gene: TRBJ2-3
d_gene: TRBD1

CDR3nt: TGCGCCAGCAGCGACGGGGGGACGGACTCCTACGAGCAGTACTTC
CDR3aa: CASSDGGTDSYEQYF
abundance: -
v_gene: TRBV5-1
j_gene: TRBJ2-7
d_gene: TRBD2

CDR3nt: TGCGCCAGCAGCTTGAGAGGGAGGGCCACTGAAGCTTTCTTT
CDR3aa: CASSLRGRATEAFF
abundance: few
v_gene: TRBV5-1
j_gene: TRBJ1-1
d_gene: -

CDR3nt: TGTGCCTGGACCCCGGGACAGGGCTTTCTCACAGATACGCAGTATTTT
CDR3aa: CAWTPGQGFLTDTQYF
abundance: few
v_gene: TRBV30
j_gene: TRBJ2-3
d_gene: TRBD1

CDR3nt: TGTGCCAGCAGTTACTCGGGGTCCTGGGCCAACGTCCTGACTTTC
CDR3aa: CASSYSGSWANVLTF
abundance: few
v_gene: TRBV6-6
j_gene: TRBJ2-6
d_gene: -

CDR3nt: TGCGCCAGCATCCCGGCTGTGTCGGAGACCCAGTACTTC
CDR3aa: CASIPAVSETQYF
abundance: -
v_gene: TRBV4-1
j_gene: TRBJ2-5
d_gene: -

CDR3nt: TGCGCCAGCAGCTCAGACCTTGCGGGGAATGAAAAACTGTTTTTT
CDR3aa: CASSSDLAGNEKLFF
abundance: -
v_gene: TRBV5-1
j_gene: TRBJ1-4
d_gene: -

CDR3nt: TGCAGCGTTGAAGCAATGGATAGGGACAGGGGGCATGGGGAGACCCAGTACTTC
CDR3aa: CSVEAMDRDRGHGETQYF
abundance: -
v_gene: TRBV29-1
j_gene: TRBJ2-5
d_gene: TRBD1

CDR3nt: TGTGCCATACCGGGACCTCCCTACTCTGGGGCCAACGTCCTGACTTTC
CDR3aa: CAIPGPPYSGANVLTF
abundance: -
v_gene: TRBV10-3
j_gene: TRBJ2-6
d_gene: -

CDR3nt: TGCGCCAGCATTTCAGCGGGGGGGTCAGATACGCAGTATTTT
CDR3aa: CASISAGGSDTQYF
abundance: few
v_gene: TRBV10-2
j_gene: TRBJ2-3
d_gene: TRBD2

CDR3nt: TGTGCCAGCAGTGACGGTCTTGTCGCCCATGAGCAGTTCTTC
CDR3aa: CASSDGLVAHEQFF
abundance: -
v_gene: TRBV2
j_gene: TRBJ2-1
d_gene: -

CDR3nt: TGCGCCAGCAGCTTGGATAGGAACGCTAACTATGGCTACACCTTC
CDR3aa: CASSLDRNANYGYTF
abundance: -
v_gene: TRBV5-1
j_gene: TRBJ1-2
d_gene: -

CDR3nt: TGTGCCAGCAGCCAAGAGGACCGCCGCGAGGGTCACCAGTACTTC
CDR3aa: CASSQEDRREGHQYF
abundance: -
v_gene: TRBV4-2
j_gene: TRBJ2-5
d_gene: -

CDR3nt: TGTGCCAGCAGGACGACATCCTACGAGCAGTACTTC
CDR3aa: CASRTTSYEQYF
abundance: -
v_gene: TRBV28
j_gene: TRBJ2-7
d_gene: -

CDR3nt: TGTGCCAGCAGCCCGCCGGGAGGGGTTGGCGAAAAACTGTTTTTT
CDR3aa: CASSPPGGVGEKLFF
abundance: -
v_gene: TRBV7-9
j_gene: TRBJ1-4
d_gene: -

CDR3nt: TGTGCCAGCAGGCATCTTGGCGGGGGCAAACAAGAGACCCAGTACTTC
CDR3aa: CASRHLGGGKQETQYF
abundance: -
v_gene: TRBV6-2/TRBV6-3
j_gene: TRBJ2-5
d_gene: -

CDR3nt: TGTGCCAGCAGCTTAAAATCGGTTTTCAAAAAACTAGTTTGGGAGACCCAGTACTTC
CDR3aa: CASSLKSVFKKLVWETQYF
abundance: few
v_gene: TRBV7-2
j_gene: TRBJ2-5
d_gene: -

CDR3nt: TGTGCCAGCAGCCAAGATCGGATGACATTCGGGAGCTCCTACGAGCAGTACTTC
CDR3aa: CASSQDRMTFGSSYEQYF
abundance: few
v_gene: TRBV4-2
j_gene: TRBJ2-7
d_gene: -

CDR3nt: TGCAGCGTTGAATTGGGCTCCAAAAACATTCAGTACTTC
CDR3aa: CSVELGSKNIQYF
abundance: -
v_gene: TRBV29-1
j_gene: TRBJ2-4
d_gene: -

CDR3nt: TGCAGCGTTGACGGACCGGCCTACGAGCAGTACTTC
CDR3aa: CSVDGPAYEQYF
abundance: few
v_gene: TRBV29-1
j_gene: TRBJ2-7
d_gene: -

CDR3nt: TGCGCCAGCAGCCCCTCGGAACTTAACTATGGCTACGCCTTC
CDR3aa: CASSPSELNYGYAF
abundance: -
v_gene: TRBV4-1
j_gene: TRBJ1-2
d_gene: -

CDR3nt: TGCGCCAGCAGCTTGGAGGGTTCCTACAATGAGCAGTTCTTC
CDR3aa: CASSLEGSYNEQFF
abundance: many
v_gene: TRBV5-1
j_gene: TRBJ2-1
d_gene: -

CDR3nt: TGTGCCAGCAGCTTTCGATATAACAATGAGCAGTTCTTC
CDR3aa: CASSFRYNNEQFF
abundance: few
v_gene: TRBV11-2
j_gene: TRBJ2-1
d_gene: -

CDR3nt: TGCGCCAGCAGTCCTGACGAAAACCTTGGGGGTACTAATGAAAAACTGTTTTTT
CDR3aa: CASSPDENLGGTNEKLFF
abundance: few
v_gene: TRBV10-2
j_gene: TRBJ1-4
d_gene: -

CDR3nt: TGCGCCAGCAGCTCGGACAGGGGGCAAGGTGAAGCTTTCTTT
CDR3aa: CASSSDRGQGEAFF
abundance: many
v_gene: TRBV5-1
j_gene: TRBJ1-1
d_gene: TRBD1

CDR3nt: TGTGCCAGCAGCTTATTCAGGCCGAGAAAAAATAATTCACCCCTCCACTTT
CDR3aa: CASSLFRPRKNNSPLHF
abundance: few
v_gene: TRBV11-2
j_gene: TRBJ1-6
d_gene: -

CDR3nt: TGTGCCAGCAGCTTGGAGGGACTAGGGGGCCACGAGCAGTACTTC
CDR3aa: CASSLEGLGGHEQYF
abundance: -
v_gene: TRBV5-5
j_gene: TRBJ2-7
d_gene: -

CDR3nt: TGCGCCAGCAGCTCCCGACAGGCAACTAATGAAAAACTGTTTTTT
CDR3aa: CASSSRQATNEKLFF
abundance: few
v_gene: TRBV5-1
j_gene: TRBJ1-4
d_gene: -

CDR3nt: TGTGCCAGCAGTTCCTCCGGGACAGGGGGCGCCGGCACTGAAGCTTTCTTT
CDR3aa: CASSSSGTGGAGTEAFF
abundance: -
v_gene: TRBV28
j_gene: TRBJ1-1
d_gene: TRBD1

CDR3nt: TGCAGTGCTACTCTAGCGGGGGAGGTTACCTACAATGAGCAGTTCTTC
CDR3aa: CSATLAGEVTYNEQFF
abundance: once
v_gene: TRBV20-1
j_gene: TRBJ2-1
d_gene: TRBD2

CDR3nt: TGTGCCAGCAGCGTAAGAGAAACCTTTTACTTTGAGCAGTTCTTC
CDR3aa: CASSVRETFYFEQFF
abundance: many
v_gene: TRBV9
j_gene: TRBJ2-1
d_gene: -

CDR3nt: TGTGCCACCACCGCCCTCTCTGGAAACACCATATATTTT
CDR3aa: CATTALSGNTIYF
abundance: few
v_gene: TRBV12-3/TRBV12-4
j_gene: TRBJ1-3
d_gene: -

CDR3nt: TGTGCCAGCAGCCAAGACGGGAAGGATAATTCACCCCTCCACTTT
CDR3aa: CASSQDGKDNSPLHF
abundance: -
v_gene: TRBV4-2
j_gene: TRBJ1-6
d_gene: -

CDR3nt: TGTGCCAGCAGCTTGGCTGGACAGTCACTAGATACGCAGTATTTT
CDR3aa: CASSLAGQSLDTQYF
abundance: -
v_gene: TRBV5-8
j_gene: TRBJ2-3
d_gene: -

CDR3nt: TGCGCCAGCAGCATCCGGGACGGGGAGTACGAGCAGTACTTC
CDR3aa: CASSIRDGEYEQYF
abundance: -
v_gene: TRBV5-1
j_gene: TRBJ2-7
d_gene: -

CDR3nt: TGCAGTGCTAGAGATCCAGGGACCACGGAAAACATTCAGTACTTC
CDR3aa: CSARDPGTTENIQYF
abundance: many
v_gene: TRBV20-1
j_gene: TRBJ2-4
d_gene: -

CDR3nt: TGTGCCAGCAGTGGGCGTGCAACCTACGAGCAGTACTTC
CDR3aa: CASSGRATYEQYF
abundance: -
v_gene: TRBV6-1
j_gene: TRBJ2-7
d_gene: -

CDR3nt: TGCGCCAGCAGCGGTGACAGGGACACTGAAGCTTTCTTT
CDR3aa: CASSGDRDTEAFF
abundance: -
v_gene: TRBV5-1
j_gene: TRBJ1-1
d_gene: TRBD1

CDR3nt: TGTGCCAGCAGCCCGGAGCACTTTGGAGAAAAACTGTTTTTT
CDR3aa: CASSPEHFGEKLFF
abundance: few
v_gene: TRBV5-5
j_gene: TRBJ1-4
d_gene: -

CDR3nt: TGTGCCAGCAGTTACTCTCCGGGGTATAATTCACCCCTCCACTTT
CDR3aa: CASSYSPGYNSPLHF
abundance: -
v_gene: TRBV6-5
j_gene: TRBJ1-6
d_gene: -